One sample yielded the 26 T cell receptor beta chains listed below, sequenced in a study of T cells in tuberculosis. After thawing and overnight rest, PBMC were stained with GMM-loaded CD1B tetramer, viability dye and anti-CD3 for sorting. The lipid loaded on the CD1B tetramers was C32 glucose monomycolate from Rhodococcus equi. Only in-frame clones appear in the TCRdb table, and some are missing; sequencing was by immunoSEQ multiplex PCR. The data show approximately 59,000 clones, approximately 85% seen once. The sequenced sample was CD1b-GMM tetramer-negative cells sorted from PBMCs. The receptors come from an adult woman with latent tuberculosis.

This clone was seen only once. The chain is built from TRBV30 and TRBJ1-1; possible D gene TRBD1, 6 bases. Trimming cost V 4 bases and J 3 bases, with 15 bases left between them. The CDR3 runs 14 residues. Germline CDR1 and CDR2: GTSNPN and SVGIG (reference sequence). This CDR3 reads CAWNKWGLYTEAFF. CDR3 bases: TGTGCCTGGAATAAGTGGGGGCTCTACACTGAAGCTTTCTTT.

The CDR3 is CASSYRDLSNQPQHF. The CDR3 region has the DNA TGTGCCAGCAGTTACCGGGACTTAAGCAATCAGCCCCAGCATTTT. This chain connects TRBV6-6 to TRBJ1-5; a weak D match, TRBD1 (5 bases). Looked up from germline, CDR1 is MNHNY and CDR2 is SVGAGI (reference sequence). This CDR3 region has 15 residues. V was cut by 2 bases and J by 1 base, with 9 bases left in between.

A few counts support this clone. V is TRBV7-2 and J is TRBJ1-4; D possibly corresponds to TRBD1 (5 bases). Trimming took off 1 base at V and 7 bases at J, with 16 bases between the two ends. This CDR3 has 16 residues. In germline, CDR1 is SGHTA, CDR2 FQGNSA. Here the CDR3 reads CASSLVSGGGIEKLFF. The DNA for the CDR3 is TGTGCCAGCAGCTTAGTGAGCGGGGGAGGGATTGAAAAACTGTTTTTT.

The V and J genes are TRBV10-3 and TRBJ1-1; 8 bases are a match to TRBD1. Germline trimming cut 4 bases from V and 3 bases from J; bases unmatched to any gene: 7. This CDR3 region has 15 residues. Germline values: CDR1 ENHRY, CDR2 SYGVKD. CDR3 amino acids: CAISAGRGPHTEAFF. CDR3 nucleotide sequence: TGTGCCATCAGTGCGGGCAGGGGGCCTCACACTGAAGCTTTCTTT.

This chain links TRBV5-1 with TRBJ2-7; maybe TRBD2 (6 bases). Trimming took 4 bases from V and 3 from J, leaving 17 bases between them. CDR3 length equals 15 residues. Germline V gives CDR1 SGHRS, CDR2 YFSETQ. CDR3 bases: TGCGCCAGCAGCCCCTTCGGGACTCAGGTCTACGAGCAGTACTTC. Translating gives CASSPFGTQVYEQYF.

The rearrangement uses TRBV5-1 and TRBJ2-1, with 9 bases lining up with TRBD1. Germline trimming cut 1 base from V and 7 bases from J; bases unmatched to any gene: 3. The CDR3 loop spans 14 amino acids. Germline CDR1 and CDR2: SGHRS and YFSETQ. The CDR3 region is CASSLPQGANEQFF. In DNA, the CDR3 is TGCGCCAGCAGCTTGCCACAGGGGGCGAATGAGCAGTTCTTC.

The chain carries TRBV5-6 and TRBJ2-2; TRBD2 matches 10 bases. The CDR3 runs to 16 residues. Germline V gene sequence: CDR1 SGHDT, CDR2 YYEEEE. Trimming took 3 bases from V and 4 from J; bases not matched to a gene: 6. CDR3 coding DNA: TGTGCCAGCAGCTCACTAGCGGGGACTGTCACCGGGGAGCTGTTTTTT. It specifies CASSSLAGTVTGELFF.

The chain combines TRBV27 with TRBJ2-7; TRBD1 aligns across 9 bases. Unmatched junction bases numbered 2, after V lost 2 bases and J lost 3 bases. The germline gives CDR1 MNHEY, CDR2 SMNVEV (reference sequence). This CDR3 is 14 amino acids long. The CDR3 is CASSLRTGDYEQYF. The CDR3, as DNA: TGTGCCAGCAGTTTAAGGACAGGGGACTACGAGCAGTACTTC.

V is TRBV30 and J is TRBJ2-1; D gene unclear. CDR3 size: 13 residues. Germline CDR1 reads GTSNPN; CDR2 reads SVGIG (reference sequence). V lost 4 bases to trimming and J lost 3 bases, with 10 bases between them. Here the CDR3 reads CAWNRQVYNEQFF. CDR3 nucleotide sequence: TGTGCCTGGAACCGTCAGGTCTACAATGAGCAGTTCTTC.

V gene TRBV7-3 combines with J gene TRBJ2-7, with 11 bases matching TRBD1. The germline gives CDR1 SGHTA, CDR2 FQGTGA. With 6 bases clipped from V and 0 bases from J, the junction kept 4 bases outside the gene matches. CDR3 length: 15 amino acids. CDR3 sequence (DNA): TGTGCCAGCAGTCAGGACAGGGGGCCCTCCTACGAGCAGTACTTC. Its protein is CASSQDRGPSYEQYF.

J is TRBJ2-3 and V is TRBV7-2; 10 nucleotides agree with TRBD2. V shed 4 bases and J 3 bases; nucleotides not matched to a gene: 10. The CDR3 length is 17 residues. Germline V gives CDR1 SGHTA, CDR2 FQGNSA. CDR3 sequence (DNA): TGTGCCAGCAGCTATCCTCTAGCGGGGGCCCTAACAGATACGCAGTATTTT. Translation gives CASSYPLAGALTDTQYF. Based on the CDR3 plus reference TRBV7-2 and TRBJ2-3, the full variable domain is GAGVSQSPSNKVTEKGKDVELRCDPISGHTALYWYRQSLGQGLEFLIYFQGNSAPDKSGLPSDRFSAERTGGSVSTLTIQRTQQEDSAVYLCASSYPLAGALTDTQYFGPGTRLTVL.

The count of this clone is one. The DNA for the CDR3 is TGTGCCAGTAGTATGTCCCTCTACAATGAGCAGTTCTTC. It yields the protein CASSMSLYNEQFF. The chain uses TRBV19 and TRBJ2-1; D not certain. This CDR3 spans 13 amino acids. V lost 3 bases and J lost 3, with 6 bases in between. Per the germline V gene, CDR1 is LNHDA and CDR2 is SQIVND (reference sequence).

Concerning this clone itself: Other nucleotide sequences in the sample specify the same CDR3. J is TRBJ2-7 and V is TRBV5-1; 9 nucleotides match TRBD1. The V and J ends lost 7 bases and 2 bases, in that order; junction bases with no gene match: 7. This CDR3 is 14 amino acids long. Germline CDR1 reads SGHRS; CDR2 reads YFSETQ. The CDR3 sequence is CASSHTGGTYEQYF. CDR3 DNA: TGCGCCAGCTCTCACACAGGGGGCACCTACGAGCAGTACTTC.

This clone was seen only once. The chain employs TRBV7-2 and TRBJ2-5; TRBD2 matches 10 bases. The germline gives CDR1 SGHTA, CDR2 FQGNSA. V shed 4 bases, J shed 5 bases, and the junction held 7 bases outside the gene matches. The length of the CDR3 is 15 residues. Here the CDR3 DNA reads TGTGCCAGCAGCTCGGCGGGACTAGCGACCGAGACCCAGTACTTC. Its translation: CASSSAGLATETQYF.

V gene TRBV27 combines with J gene TRBJ1-1, with 11 positions matching TRBD1. CDR3 length equals 15 residues. Germline V gene data show CDR1 as MNHEY and CDR2 as SMNVEV (reference sequence). The trim removed 4 bases at V and 3 bases at J, leaving 4 bases unmatched. The CDR3 sequence is CASSSGQGAYTEAFF. The CDR3 DNA sequence: TGTGCCAGCAGTTCCGGACAGGGGGCTTACACTGAAGCTTTCTTT.

In DNA, the CDR3 is TGTGCCAGCAGTTCCGGACAGGGCCGGCAGCCCCAGCATTTT. It is translated as CASSSGQGRQPQHF. This chain uses TRBV28 with TRBJ1-5; 8 bases align to TRBD1. Germline loops: CDR1 MDHEN, CDR2 SYDVKM. The CDR3 runs to 14 residues. Losses at the gene ends were 4 bases for V and 7 bases for J; bases not matched to a gene: 6.

V usage is TRBV28 and J usage is TRBJ2-2; D not certain. With 1 base removed from V and 6 bases from J, the gap between germline ends came to 9 bases. The CDR3 spans 14 residues. Germline V gene lookup returns CDR1 MDHEN and CDR2 SYDVKM. CDR3: CASSLSLTPGELFF. CDR3 in DNA: TGTGCCAGCAGTTTATCCTTGACACCCGGGGAGCTGTTTTTT.

The chain combines TRBV4-1 with TRBJ1-2, with D hard to call. V was clipped by 0 bases and J by 1 base, with 6 bases between them. The V gene's germline CDR1 is MGHRA and CDR2 YSYEKL. The CDR3 covers 14 residues. The CDR3 nucleotides are TGCGCCAGCAGCCAAGATTATATTAACTATGGCTACACCTTC. Its translation is CASSQDYINYGYTF.

The chain joins TRBV7-9 to TRBJ1-4; D ambiguous. Germline values: CDR1 SEHNR, CDR2 FQNEAQ (reference sequence). V lost 1 base and J lost 2, with 8 bases in between. The CDR3 spans 15 residues. In DNA form, the CDR3 reads TGTGCCAGCAGCTTAGGTACAGTCACTAATGAAAAACTGTTTTTT. The encoded protein is CASSLGTVTNEKLFF.

This clone was detected once. The J gene is TRBJ1-2, the V gene TRBV7-9; 7 nucleotides align to TRBD1. The CDR3 extends over 14 amino acids. V lost 1 base, J lost 4 bases, and 3 bases stayed unmatched. CDR1 is SEHNR, CDR2 FQNEAQ, per germline (reference sequence). CDR3 coding DNA: TGTGCCAGCAGCTTAGAGGGGACAGTCTATGGCTACACCTTC. This translates into CASSLEGTVYGYTF.

This rearrangement joins TRBV7-2 to TRBJ1-1; 7 positions agree with TRBD1. The CDR3 extends over 15 amino acids. Germline V gives CDR1 SGHTA, CDR2 FQGNSA. With 2 bases clipped from V and 2 bases from J, the junction kept 5 bases outside the gene matches. This CDR3 reads CASSLMGQLNTEAFF. The CDR3 DNA follows: TGTGCCAGCAGCTTAATGGGACAGCTTAACACTGAAGCTTTCTTT. Supplemented by reference TRBV7-2 and TRBJ1-1, the full variable domain reads GAGVSQSPSNKVTEKGKDVELRCDPISGHTALYWYRQSLGQGLEFLIYFQGNSAPDKSGLPSDRFSAERTGGSVSTLTIQRTQQEDSAVYLCASSLMGQLNTEAFFGQGTRLTVV.

The chain joins TRBV7-8 to TRBJ2-3, with TRBD1 matching 7 bases. The CDR3 has 14 amino acids. V shed 8 bases, J shed 0 bases, and the junction held 5 bases outside the gene matches. Germline-derived CDR1 and CDR2 are SGHVS and FQNEAQ. CDR3 DNA: TGTGCCAGCTTCAGGGGGTTGAGCACAGATACGCAGTATTTT. Its protein product is CASFRGLSTDTQYF.

CDR3 sequence (DNA): TGTGCCATCAGAGAGACAGTCAACACTGAAGCTTTCTTT. Translated, it gives CAIRETVNTEAFF. V is TRBV10-3 and J is TRBJ1-1; a weak D match, TRBD1 (5 bases). V lost 6 bases and J 2 bases, leaving 10 bases between the germline ends. This CDR3 contains 13 residues. Germline loops: CDR1 ENHRY, CDR2 SYGVKD.

The rearrangement joins TRBV9 to TRBJ2-1; 11 positions agree with TRBD2. Trimming removed 4 bases from V and 7 bases from J; junction bases left unmatched: 4. CDR3 size: 14 residues. Germline CDR1 is SGDLS and CDR2 is YYNGEE. The CDR3 DNA follows: TGTGCCAGCAGCAATCGGACTAGCGGGAATGAGCAGTTCTTC. Translating it yields CASSNRTSGNEQFF.

The chain combines TRBV7-9 with TRBJ2-7; D is perhaps TRBD1 (6 bases). CDR3 length: 12 amino acids. Germline CDR1 reads SEHNR; CDR2 reads FQNEAQ (reference sequence). V lost 5 bases and J 5 bases, leaving 10 bases between the germline ends. CDR3 nucleotides: TGTGCCAGCAGCAATCGACAGGACGAGCAGTACTTC. This encodes CASSNRQDEQYF.

This clone has just a few counts. V is TRBV27 and J is TRBJ2-7; perhaps TRBD1 as D (5 bases). Trimming left V 4 bases short and J 0 bases short, with 7 bases between. CDR3 size: 13 residues. Germline CDR1 MNHEY, CDR2 SMNVEV (reference sequence). CDR3 sequence (DNA): TGTGCCAGCAGTTACAGGAGCTCCTACGAGCAGTACTTC. As protein: CASSYRSSYEQYF.